Sequencing of this T cell receptor (beta chain) was carried out in a study of blood T cell repertoires in COVID-19. As for the study in general: From the United States, Italy and Spain came samples of acute and convalescent COVID-19. Sample material is recorded as cDNA or gDNA derived from T cells, B-cell-depleted T cells, or PBMCs.

J lost 6 bases, V lost 8 bases, and 10 bases had no gene match. The CDR3 consists of 12 residues. From germline, CDR1 is SQVTM and CDR2 ANQGSEA. Under the authors' procedure: From reference gene primer amplification, estimates of nucleated cell counts were derived. TCRdb keeps only in-frame clones here, not all; method: immunoSEQ multiplex PCR. V and J calls and clone size are as listed in that table; D and trimming were resolved from the DNA. The data hold fewer than 120,000 clones, with 76% observed a single time. The sequence came from a woman of 80 years or more with acute or convalescent COVID-19. V is TRBV29-1 and J is TRBJ2-7; 7 bases agree with TRBD1. The sequencing input was peripheral blood. Written as DNA, the CDR3 is TGCAGCCCCGAGACAGGGCAGGGCGAGCAGTACTTC. It translates to CSPETGQGEQYF.